Listed below are T cell receptor beta chains from one sample, sequenced in a study of blood T cells in healthy people across ages. TCRdb re-called the 5' RACE reads with MiXCR, one entry per CDR3 protein. The sample contains approximately 1,000,000 distinct CDR3 sequences, around 45% of which appear only once. Material for sequencing was blood. The receptors here all came from a woman aged 55-70 years in good health. CDR3s include the opening cysteine and the closing phenylalanine or tryptophan. Fields, in order: V gene, D gene, J gene, CDR3 length, clone size, CDR3 DNA, CDR3 protein. The D gene is left open where the match is weak. Clone size is shown for a subset of rows, as once, few, many or a class of expanded clone.

>TRBV7-9|-|TRBJ2-3|13|-
TGTGCCAGCAGAGCCAGTGGCTCCAATACGCAGTATTTT
CASRASGSNTQYF
>TRBV7-6|-|TRBJ2-1|13|few
TGTGCCAGCAGCGCAACCGCTAGGGATGAGCAGTTCTTC
CASSATARDEQFF
>TRBV29-1|-|TRBJ2-5|12|-
TGCAGCGTCCCTCAGGAGCAAGAGACCCAGTACTTC
CSVPQEQETQYF
>TRBV27|-|TRBJ2-7|14|few
TGTGCCAGCAGTTTAGGCCAGTCAGGCTACGAGCAGTACTTC
CASSLGQSGYEQYF
>TRBV12-3/TRBV12-4|-|TRBJ2-3|14|-
TGTGCCAGCAGTTTCGAGGGGACCCGAGATACGCAGTATTTT
CASSFEGTRDTQYF
>TRBV7-9|-|TRBJ2-7|15|-
TGTGCCAGCAGCCTCACCGGGGACCATGCCTACGAGCAGTACTTC
CASSLTGDHAYEQYF
>TRBV20-1|-|TRBJ1-5|13|-
TGCAGTGCTAGCGGGTCCCGGGATCAGCCCCAGCATTTT
CSASGSRDQPQHF
>TRBV7-9|-|TRBJ2-1|15|-
TGTGCCAGCAGCAGGAGCAAATTACGATACAATGAGCAGTTCTTC
CASSRSKLRYNEQFF
>TRBV20-1|-|TRBJ1-5|15|-
TGCAGTGCTAGAGGGCAGCCCTATAGCAATCAGCCCCAGCATTTT
CSARGQPYSNQPQHF
>TRBV6-2/TRBV6-3|TRBD1|TRBJ1-2|12|-
TGTGCCAGCGCGGACAGGTCCTATGGCTACACCTTC
CASADRSYGYTF
>TRBV6-6|-|TRBJ2-1|15|-
TGTGCCAGCAACACCCAGGGACCTACGTTCGAGACCCAGTTCTTC
CASNTQGPTFETQFF
>TRBV12-5|TRBD1|TRBJ2-7|16|few
TGTGCTAGTGGTTTGATAAAGGGACAGGGTGCCTACGAGCAGTACTTC
CASGLIKGQGAYEQYF
>TRBV7-2|-|TRBJ1-5|14|few
TGTGCCAGCAGTCTTACAGCTCACGAACAGCCCCAGCATTTT
CASSLTAHEQPQHF
>TRBV5-1|-|TRBJ2-5|13|-
TGCGCCAGCAGCTTGTTTCCGAGAGAGACCCAGTACTTC
CASSLFPRETQYF
>TRBV9|-|TRBJ1-2|13|-
TGTGCCAGCAGCGTAGATCAGCGGGGCGGAAACACCTTC
CASSVDQRGGNTF
>TRBV9|TRBD1|TRBJ2-3|14|-
TGTGCCAGCACCGGGACAGGGACCACAGATACGCAGTATTTT
CASTGTGTTDTQYF
>TRBV4-2|TRBD2|TRBJ2-1|16|-
TGTGCCAGCAGCCAAGGAGCGGGACTGACCTACAATGAGCAGTTCTTC
CASSQGAGLTYNEQFF
>TRBV20-1|TRBD2|TRBJ2-5|16|-
TGCAGTGCTACTCCCCCGGGACTAGCGGGAGTTAAGACCCAGTACTTC
CSATPPGLAGVKTQYF
>TRBV15|-|TRBJ2-3|18|-
TGTGCCACCAGCAGAGCGGGGCTTCTCGGGGGAAGCACAGATACGCAGTATTTT
CATSRAGLLGGSTDTQYF
>TRBV10-3|-|TRBJ2-1|15|few
TGTGCCATCAGTGAGTCCACAGTAGGCGTTAATGAGCAGTTCTTC
CAISESTVGVNEQFF
>TRBV7-3|-|TRBJ2-1|15|-
TGTGCCAGCAGCCAAACAAGATTACCCTACAATGAGCAGTTCTTC
CASSQTRLPYNEQFF
>TRBV7-2|-|TRBJ2-7|14|-
TGTGCCAGCAGCCCCCCGACCCTTGCGGGCGAGCAGTACTTC
CASSPPTLAGEQYF
>TRBV20-1|TRBD2|TRBJ2-5|11|-
TGCAATGCTAGCGGACTTTTGACCCAGTACTTC
CNASGLLTQYF
>TRBV25-1|TRBD2|TRBJ2-1|11|few
TGTGCCCTAGGGACTATCGATGAGCAGTTCTTC
CALGTIDEQFF
>TRBV6-1|TRBD2|TRBJ2-7|13|few
TGTGCCAGCAGGGTAGCGGGAGTATACGAGCAGTACTTC
CASRVAGVYEQYF
>TRBV3-1|-|TRBJ2-7|15|few
TGTGCCAGCAGCCAAGATCTCGTAAAGGGCTACGAGCAGTACTTC
CASSQDLVKGYEQYF
>TRBV27|TRBD2|TRBJ2-1|17|-
TGTGCCAGCAGTTTATCTCACCTAGCGGCCTCCTACAATGAGCAGTTCTTC
CASSLSHLAASYNEQFF
>TRBV20-1|TRBD2|TRBJ2-1|16|-
TGCAGTGCTAGACAGCTAAGCGGGAGAAGCGACAATGAGCAGTTCTTC
CSARQLSGRSDNEQFF
>TRBV24-1|-|TRBJ1-2|13|few
TGTGCCACCAGTGAGACGGACTGGGGAGGCTACACCTTC
CATSETDWGGYTF
>TRBV9|-|TRBJ2-5|15|-
TGTGCCAGCAGCGTAGAAGCGGGTTCATACAATGAGCAGTACTTC
CASSVEAGSYNEQYF
>TRBV3-1|-|TRBJ1-2|18|-
TGTGCCAGCAGCCAAGATCTTCGGGGACTGAGGGCTAACTATGGCTACACCTTC
CASSQDLRGLRANYGYTF
>TRBV12-3/TRBV12-4|-|TRBJ2-5|11|-
TGTGCCAGCAGTGGCCATGAGACCCAGTACTTC
CASSGHETQYF
>TRBV19|-|TRBJ2-3|14|-
TGTGCCAGTTACGACGGAGGGTGGACAGATACGCAGTATTTT
CASYDGGWTDTQYF
>TRBV12-3/TRBV12-4|TRBD2|TRBJ2-5|16|-
TGTGCCAGTAAAGCGCCACAGCGGGAGGTCCAAGAGACCCAGTACTTC
CASKAPQREVQETQYF
>TRBV27|-|TRBJ2-4|14|few
TGTGCCAGTAGACAGGATCCCGCCAAAAACATTCAGTACTTC
CASRQDPAKNIQYF
>TRBV20-1|-|TRBJ1-1|12|-
TGCAGTGCTAGAGAACAGGATACTGAAGCTTTCTTT
CSAREQDTEAFF
>TRBV27|-|TRBJ2-5|15|-
TGTGCCAGCAGTTCACCCTATGGGGCGATGGAGACCCAGTACTTC
CASSSPYGAMETQYF
>TRBV10-3|TRBD2|TRBJ2-7|14|-
TGTGCCATCATTCGGACTAGCGGGGCCTACGAGCAGTACTTC
CAIIRTSGAYEQYF
>TRBV6-6|-|TRBJ2-3|13|once
TGTGCCAGCAGTCCACTTGTAGGGAGTACGCAGTATTTT
CASSPLVGSTQYF
>TRBV20-1|-|TRBJ2-1|16|-
TGCAGTGCTACCAATCTGGGGGGGCTCCGCGGGGATGAGCAGTTCTTC
CSATNLGGLRGDEQFF
>TRBV7-3|-|TRBJ2-3|18|-
TGTGCCAGCAGCTTATTGGGCTCTAGCGTTTCTGGCACAGATACGCAGTATTTT
CASSLLGSSVSGTDTQYF
>TRBV20-1|-|TRBJ1-2|13|-
TGCAGTGCTAGATACCAGGGAAGGAATGGCTACACCTTC
CSARYQGRNGYTF
>TRBV12-5|-|TRBJ1-2|18|-
TGTGCTAGTGGTTTGCCTTACCCTGACAGAAAACTTAACTATGGCTACACCTTC
CASGLPYPDRKLNYGYTF
>TRBV10-3|TRBD1|TRBJ2-5|15|many
TGTGCCATCAGCCCCGGACAGGAGAGACTACGGGCCCAGTACTTC
CAISPGQERLRAQYF
>TRBV6-2/TRBV6-3|-|TRBJ2-7|15|few
TGTGCCAGCAGTTACCCACCGACAGACACCTACGAGCAGTACTTC
CASSYPPTDTYEQYF
>TRBV10-3|TRBD1|TRBJ2-7|16|-
TGTGCCATCAGTGAGAGGGGGACGGGACAGCGGTACGAGCAGTACTTC
CAISERGTGQRYEQYF
>TRBV20-1|TRBD2|TRBJ2-7|16|few
TGCAGTGCCCAAGGGGTTAGCGGGAGGGGAACCTACGAGCAGTACTTC
CSAQGVSGRGTYEQYF